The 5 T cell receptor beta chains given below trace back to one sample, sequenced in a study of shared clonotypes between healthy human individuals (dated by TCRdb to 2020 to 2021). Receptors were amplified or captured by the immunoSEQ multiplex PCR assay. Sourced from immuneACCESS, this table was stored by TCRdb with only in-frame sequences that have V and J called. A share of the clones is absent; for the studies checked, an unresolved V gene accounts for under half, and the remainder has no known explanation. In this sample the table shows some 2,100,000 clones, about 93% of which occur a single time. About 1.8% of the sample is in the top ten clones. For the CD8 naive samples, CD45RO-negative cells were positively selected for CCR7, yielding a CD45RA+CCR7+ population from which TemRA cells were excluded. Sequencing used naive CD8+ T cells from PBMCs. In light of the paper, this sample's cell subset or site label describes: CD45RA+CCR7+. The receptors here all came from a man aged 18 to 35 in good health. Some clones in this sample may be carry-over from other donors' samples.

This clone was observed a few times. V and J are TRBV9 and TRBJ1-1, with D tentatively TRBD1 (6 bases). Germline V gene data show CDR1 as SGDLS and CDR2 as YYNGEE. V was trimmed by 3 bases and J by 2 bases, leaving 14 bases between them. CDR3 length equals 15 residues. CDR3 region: CASSERGNPNTEAFF. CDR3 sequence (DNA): TGTGCCAGCAGCGAGAGGGGGAACCCCAACACTGAAGCTTTCTTT.

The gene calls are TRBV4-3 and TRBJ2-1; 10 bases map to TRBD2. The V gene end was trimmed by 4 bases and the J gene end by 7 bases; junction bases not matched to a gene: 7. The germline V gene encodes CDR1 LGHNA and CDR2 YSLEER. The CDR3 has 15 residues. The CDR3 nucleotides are TGCGCCAGCAGCCCCCAGAGCGGGAGGGTTAATGAGCAGTTCTTC. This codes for CASSPQSGRVNEQFF.

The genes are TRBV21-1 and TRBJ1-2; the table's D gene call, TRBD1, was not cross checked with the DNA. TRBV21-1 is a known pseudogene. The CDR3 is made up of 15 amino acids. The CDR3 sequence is CASSTKLGHRGGYTF. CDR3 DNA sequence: TGTGCCAGCAGCACCAAACTGGGACACCGCGGAGGCTACACCTTC.

The CDR3 DNA is TGTGCCAGCAGCTTAACTTGGGGCTACACCTTC. Translating gives CASSLTWGYTF. This rearrangement joins TRBV7-2 to TRBJ1-2, with D unresolved. There are 11 residues in the CDR3. V lost 2 bases and J 8 bases, leaving 6 bases between the germline ends. CDR1 and CDR2 from the germline V gene are SGHTA and FQGNSA.

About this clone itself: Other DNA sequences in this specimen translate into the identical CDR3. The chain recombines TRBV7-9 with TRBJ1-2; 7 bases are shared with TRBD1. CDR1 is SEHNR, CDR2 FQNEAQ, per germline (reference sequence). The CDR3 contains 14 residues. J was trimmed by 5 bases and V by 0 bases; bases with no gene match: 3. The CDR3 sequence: CASSLAGTDYGYTF. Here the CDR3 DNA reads TGTGCCAGCAGCTTAGCGGGGACAGATTATGGCTACACCTTC. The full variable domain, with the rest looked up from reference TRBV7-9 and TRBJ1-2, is DTGVSQNPRHKITKRGQNVTFRCDPISEHNRLYWYRQTLGQGPEFLTYFQNEAQLEKSRLLSDRFSAERPKGSFSTLEIQRTEQGDSAMYLCASSLAGTDYGYTFGSGTRLTVV.